This T cell receptor beta chain was documented in a study of vaccination and CD4 T cells after COVID-19. Described treatment: roughly ten-day PBMC culture with coronavirus spike peptide pools or control peptides (ViraFEST assay). In this sample, this clonotype turned up a few times. What it recognizes is unknown. Germline V gives CDR1 DFQATT, CDR2 SNEGSKA (reference sequence). The CDR3 sequence is 15 residues long. The V gene end was trimmed by 2 bases and the J gene end by 4 bases; junction bases not matched to a gene: 6. An Oncomine TCR Beta short-read assay was used to sequence the DNA from cultured CD4+ T cells. In TCRdb, the PCR reads were re-called with MiXCR into one record per CDR3 protein. This table has roughly 14,000 distinct CDR3 sequences, under 75% appearing once.

The source material was CD4+ T cells from blood, cultured in vitro. The TCR was taken from a human donor who had recovered from COVID-19. The chain recombines TRBV20-1 with TRBJ1-5, with 9 bases identical to TRBD1. The CDR3 here is CSARTGGAENQPQHF. In nucleotides, the CDR3 is TGCAGTGCTAGAACAGGGGGCGCGGAAAATCAGCCCCAGCATTTT.